The 4 T cell receptor beta chains given below trace back to one sample, sequenced in a study of shared clonotypes between healthy human individuals. Repertoires were generated with immunoSEQ multiplex PCR, while TCRdb's copy carries only in-frame clones and drops some. The sample has a few million clones, 90% to 97% seen once. The sequencing input was naive CD4+ T cells sorted from blood. Subset of the sample: CD45RA+ positively selected. The receptors derive from a man in his late teens or twenties in good health.

Only one count was recorded for this clone. The chain combines TRBV6-6 with TRBJ2-7, with 10 nucleotides matching TRBD2. This CDR3 comprises 15 residues. Germline V lookup: CDR1 MNHNY, CDR2 SVGAGI (reference sequence). The V segment lost 6 bases and the J segment 3 bases; nucleotides outside the gene matches: 8. CDR3 nucleotides: TGTGCCAGCAGGGGTCACGGGACTAGCGACTACGAGCAGTACTTC. Amino acids: CASRGHGTSDYEQYF.

CDR3 residues: CASSTPGAPRNEQFF. The CDR3 DNA is TGCGCCAGCAGCACACCAGGGGCCCCTCGGAATGAGCAGTTCTTC. The genes are TRBV5-1 and TRBJ2-1, with D possibly TRBD1 on 6 matching bases. This CDR3 is built from 15 residues. The V gene's germline CDR1 is SGHRS and CDR2 YFSETQ. Trimming stripped 4 bases from V and 7 bases from J, with 18 bases between. The entire variable domain, with the rest obtained from reference TRBV5-1 and TRBJ2-1, is as follows: KAGVTQTPRYLIKTRGQQVTLSCSPISGHRSVSWYQQTPGQGLQFLFEYFSETQRNKGNFPGRFSGRQFSNSRSEMNVSTLELGDSALYLCASSTPGAPRNEQFFGPGTRLTVL.

This sequence joins TRBV18 and TRBJ2-1; 9 bases agree with TRBD1. CDR3 size: 16 residues. The trim removed 8 bases at V and 9 bases at J, leaving 17 bases unmatched. Germline assignment: CDR1 KGHSH and CDR2 LQKENI. The CDR3 DNA follows: TGTGCCAGCACCTTCATCCCGGGACAGGGAGGAGGTGAGCAGTTCTTC. It is translated as CASTFIPGQGGGEQFF.

The chain joins TRBV6-1 to TRBJ2-2, with D uncertain. V was pared by 6 bases and J by 1 base, with 9 bases between. Germline loops: CDR1 MNHNS, CDR2 SASEGT. This CDR3 spans 14 amino acids. The CDR3 sequence: CASRRLVNTGELFF. DNA of the CDR3: TGTGCCAGCAGGAGGCTGGTGAACACCGGGGAGCTGTTTTTT.